Described below is a single T cell receptor beta chain sequence and its context. Its antigen is unknown. Generated by immunoSEQ multiplex PCR, the TCRdb table keeps only in-frame clones and is missing some. Here the sample spans around 1.1 million clones, around three quarters being singletons. V was pared by 0 bases and J by 0 bases, with 12 bases between. The CDR3 loop spans 16 amino acids. Germline CDR1 reads SGHRS; CDR2 reads YFSETQ. Those who donated, Caucasian adults without exception, all lived in Nashville, Tennessee. The data belong to a study of shared clonotypes between healthy human individuals. Study-level information: For every donor, three CD4 naive, three CD4 memory, two CD8 naive and one CD8 memory plates were used.

Study findings and constraints: Rarefaction showed that sequencing of sorted subsets was incomplete (despite large depth). Unshared clonotypes carried lower generation probabilities than those common to all four donors.

The sample was memory CD4+ T cells from PBMCs. This sample's subset: CD45RA-negative fraction. This sequence joins TRBV5-1 and TRBJ1-1; D is unclear. This sequence was found in a man aged 18 to 30 in good health. Some clones in this sample may be carry-over from other donors' samples. DNA for the CDR3: TGCGCCAGCAGCTTGGGGCCAGGCCTCATGAACACTGAAGCTTTCTTT. It codes for CASSLGPGLMNTEAFF.